A selection of T cell receptor beta chains follows, all from one sample in a study of cytomegalovirus exposure and HLA in healthy donors. The data were produced by immunoSEQ multiplex PCR, yet TCRdb's version contains in-frame clones alone and is incomplete. The profile shows some 220,000 clones, about three quarters of them singletons. Specimen: PBMCs. The receptor source for this set is a woman aged 60-75 years in good health and CMV-seropositive. The conserved cysteine and the conserved F or W are not part of the CDR3 here.

v_call: TRBV10-3; j_call: TRBJ2-1; cdr3_aa: ATMTSGGINEQF
v_call: TRBV11-3; j_call: TRBJ2-5; cdr3_aa: ASSPGGGQGETQY
v_call: TRBV27; j_call: TRBJ1-2; cdr3_aa: ASSNYEGRDYT
v_call: TRBV29-1; j_call: TRBJ1-4; cdr3_aa: SVEGAEEKLF
v_call: TRBV2; j_call: TRBJ1-2; cdr3_aa: ASSDGTGVQDYGYT
v_call: TRBV11-2; j_call: TRBJ2-3; cdr3_aa: ASSFGSLAGSQY
v_call: TRBV7-9; j_call: TRBJ1-1; cdr3_aa: SSSYTLRTVPRGNTEAF
v_call: TRBV5-4; j_call: TRBJ1-4; cdr3_aa: ASSTAKGLREKLF
v_call: TRBV19; j_call: TRBJ1-1; cdr3_aa: ASSTLQGTEAF
v_call: TRBV11-2; j_call: TRBJ2-1; cdr3_aa: ASSLRQGGHEQF
v_call: TRBV29-1; j_call: TRBJ2-1; cdr3_aa: SVDPTGELRNEQF
v_call: TRBV5-1; j_call: TRBJ2-1; cdr3_aa: ASSLKLAGESYNEQF
v_call: TRBV5-4; j_call: TRBJ1-5; cdr3_aa: ASSLMTGGLHSNQPQH
v_call: TRBV5-1; j_call: TRBJ2-7; cdr3_aa: ASSTGTSGPFYEQY
v_call: TRBV15; j_call: TRBJ1-2; cdr3_aa: ATSRGQGAGNYGYT
v_call: TRBV2; j_call: TRBJ1-2; cdr3_aa: ASSEALGAYGYT
v_call: TRBV6-5; j_call: TRBJ1-6; cdr3_aa: ASSPRTGNSPLH
v_call: TRBV30; j_call: TRBJ1-2; cdr3_aa: AWSVTSGGYGYT
v_call: TRBV28; j_call: TRBJ2-7; cdr3_aa: ASSSSSGRLREQY
v_call: TRBV6-5; j_call: TRBJ1-1; cdr3_aa: ASSSRGNTEAF
v_call: TRBV5-4; j_call: -; cdr3_aa: ASTSGGSGGGYEQY
v_call: TRBV19; j_call: TRBJ1-2; cdr3_aa: ASSYTGQGAYGYT
v_call: TRBV7-9; j_call: TRBJ2-7; cdr3_aa: ASSADSLEQY
v_call: TRBV27; j_call: TRBJ1-5; cdr3_aa: ASSLTVHSNQPQH
v_call: TRBV5-4; j_call: TRBJ1-6; cdr3_aa: ASSLEGQGRNSPLH
v_call: TRBV4-2; j_call: TRBJ2-3; cdr3_aa: ASSHGLGAGTDTQY
v_call: TRBV27; j_call: TRBJ2-2; cdr3_aa: ASSPRGGDTGELF
v_call: TRBV6-5; j_call: TRBJ2-7; cdr3_aa: ASSWDRVYEQY
v_call: TRBV2; j_call: TRBJ1-5; cdr3_aa: ASSPGGDQPQH
v_call: TRBV19; j_call: TRBJ1-5; cdr3_aa: ASSIVMGQGLGSNQPQH
v_call: TRBV4-1; j_call: TRBJ1-2; cdr3_aa: ASSQDQGMAGYGYT